This T cell receptor beta chain came from a study of T cells in Graves' hyperthyroidism and ophthalmopathy. Clinical symptoms, serum thyroxine and TRAb, thyroid ultrasound and orbital computed tomography together formed the diagnostic basis. Study results and caveats: By a 13 V-J model, ophthalmopathy was set apart from stable hyperthyroidism. The model foresaw ophthalmopathy a median around 6 months prior to onset.

Germline lookup yields CDR1 MDHEN and CDR2 SYDVKM. This CDR3 region has 15 residues. With 3 bases clipped from V and 1 base from J, the junction kept 3 bases outside the gene matches. Amplification of TCR beta CDR3 regions used RNA as the template. The HTBI primer set was used in a first-round RT-PCR of the TCR CDR3. TCRdb ran MiXCR on the multiplex PCR reads and lists one entry per CDR3 protein. The sample has about 460,000 distinct CDR3 sequences; 22% are singletons. At least ten counts were recorded for this clonotype. The target antigen is unknown. The sample comprised blood. The TCR comes from a woman between 70 and 85 years old with Graves' ophthalmopathy. This chain uses TRBV28 with TRBJ1-5, with 7 bases matching TRBD1. This CDR3 reads CASSFTGESNQPQHF. The CDR3 bases are TGTGCCAGCAGTTTTACAGGGGAAAGCAATCAGCCCCAGCATTTT.